A selection of T cell receptor beta chains follows, all from one sample in a study of cytomegalovirus exposure and HLA in healthy donors. Method: immunoSEQ multiplex PCR; TCRdb's copy keeps in-frame clones and lacks some. Altogether more than 95,000 clones are present, about 10% being singletons, with the ten largest covering roughly 4.6%. The sample was PBMCs. The receptor set was obtained from a young woman in good health and CMV-seropositive. The CDR3 runs from the conserved cysteine through the conserved F or W. Fields, in order: clone size, D gene, J gene, V gene, CDR3 DNA, CDR3 protein. A D gene is named only where the DNA matches it firmly. Clone size, where shown, is once, few, many, or a class for clones that have expanded.

abundance: few
d_gene: NA
j_gene: TRBJ1-2
v_gene: TRBV2
CDR3nt: TGTGCCAGCCGTAGAATGGCAGGGGATAACTATGGCTACACCTTC
CDR3aa: CASRRMAGDNYGYTF

abundance: few
d_gene: NA
j_gene: TRBJ1-2
v_gene: TRBV20-1
CDR3nt: TGCAGTGCCCCTGACAGTCATGGCTACACCTTC
CDR3aa: CSAPDSHGYTF

abundance: few
d_gene: NA
j_gene: TRBJ2-5
v_gene: TRBV21-1
CDR3nt: TGTGCCAGCAGCACTCCCGGGGAGACCCAGTACTTC
CDR3aa: CASSTPGETQYF

abundance: few
d_gene: NA
j_gene: TRBJ2-7
v_gene: TRBV19
CDR3nt: TGTGCCAGTGCTGGACTCTCCTACGAGCAGTACTTC
CDR3aa: CASAGLSYEQYF

abundance: NA
d_gene: NA
j_gene: TRBJ1-5
v_gene: TRBV19
CDR3nt: TGTGCCAGTAGTATTGCCAAGCTCCCCCAGCATTTT
CDR3aa: CASSIAKLPQHF

abundance: few
d_gene: NA
j_gene: TRBJ1-2
v_gene: TRBV28
CDR3nt: TGTGCCAGCAGTTTAAAAGCATATGGCTACACCTTC
CDR3aa: CASSLKAYGYTF

abundance: few
d_gene: NA
j_gene: TRBJ1-2
v_gene: TRBV9
CDR3nt: TGTGCCAGCAGCGTAGCTGAGGGAGGCTACACCTTC
CDR3aa: CASSVAEGGYTF

abundance: few
d_gene: NA
j_gene: TRBJ2-7
v_gene: TRBV6-5
CDR3nt: TGTGCCAGCAGACGAACCGGGACAACCTACGAGCAGTACTTC
CDR3aa: CASRRTGTTYEQYF

abundance: NA
d_gene: NA
j_gene: TRBJ1-2
v_gene: TRBV14
CDR3nt: TGTGCCAGCAGCCGCCCCCGGGTACGCTATGGCTACACCTTC
CDR3aa: CASSRPRVRYGYTF

abundance: few
d_gene: NA
j_gene: TRBJ2-7
v_gene: TRBV21-1
CDR3nt: TGTGCCAGCATCCTTGGAGACGAAGGCACCTACGAGCAGTACTTC
CDR3aa: CASILGDEGTYEQYF

abundance: NA
d_gene: NA
j_gene: TRBJ2-7
v_gene: TRBV5-6
CDR3nt: TGTGCCAGCAGCTACCTGGGGCGCGAGCAGTACTTC
CDR3aa: CASSYLGREQYF

abundance: NA
d_gene: NA
j_gene: TRBJ1-1
v_gene: TRBV6-5
CDR3nt: TGTGCCAGCAGTTCAGTGAACACTGAAGCTTTCTTT
CDR3aa: CASSSVNTEAFF

abundance: NA
d_gene: TRBD2
j_gene: TRBJ2-2
v_gene: TRBV27
CDR3nt: TGTGCCAGCAGTTTAGTGACTAGCGGCACCGGGGAGCTGTTTTTT
CDR3aa: CASSLVTSGTGELFF

abundance: few
d_gene: TRBD1
j_gene: TRBJ2-7
v_gene: TRBV11-2
CDR3nt: TGTGCCAGCAGCCCGGGGACAGAACAAGACTCATACGAGCAGTACTTC
CDR3aa: CASSPGTEQDSYEQYF

abundance: NA
d_gene: TRBD1
j_gene: TRBJ1-2
v_gene: TRBV19
CDR3nt: TGTGCCAGTAGTATTGAGGGCAGGGGGTACGGCTATGGCTACACCTTC
CDR3aa: CASSIEGRGYGYGYTF

abundance: NA
d_gene: NA
j_gene: TRBJ1-2
v_gene: TRBV7-9
CDR3nt: TGTGCCAGCAGCCGTGGAGGTATCTATGGCTACACCTTC
CDR3aa: CASSRGGIYGYTF

abundance: NA
d_gene: TRBD1
j_gene: TRBJ1-2
v_gene: TRBV4-1
CDR3nt: TGCGCCAGCAGCCGAGAACAGGGGGCGTTTGGCTACACCTTC
CDR3aa: CASSREQGAFGYTF

abundance: few
d_gene: TRBD1
j_gene: TRBJ1-4
v_gene: TRBV7-9
CDR3nt: TGTGCCAGCAGCCGGACAGGGGCCGGAGAAAAACTGTTTTTT
CDR3aa: CASSRTGAGEKLFF

abundance: NA
d_gene: TRBD1
j_gene: TRBJ2-4
v_gene: TRBV2
CDR3nt: TGTGCCAGCAGCGGAAGAGGACAGGGGATGCAAAACATTCAGTACTTC
CDR3aa: CASSGRGQGMQNIQYF

abundance: NA
d_gene: NA
j_gene: TRBJ2-1
v_gene: TRBV27
CDR3nt: TGTGCCAGCAGTATGAGCTCCTACAATGAGCAGTTCTTC
CDR3aa: CASSMSSYNEQFF

abundance: few
d_gene: NA
j_gene: TRBJ1-1
v_gene: TRBV11-2
CDR3nt: TGTGCCAGCAGCTTAGAGGAGTCGGGGGACACTGAAGCTTTCTTT
CDR3aa: CASSLEESGDTEAFF

abundance: once
d_gene: NA
j_gene: TRBJ1-3
v_gene: TRBV18
CDR3nt: TGTGCCAGCTCACCCCCGGGGGAAAGTGGAAACACCATATATTTT
CDR3aa: CASSPPGESGNTIYF

abundance: few
d_gene: TRBD2
j_gene: TRBJ2-7
v_gene: TRBV5-6
CDR3nt: TGTGCCAGCAGCGACGGGACTAGCGGGGCTCACGAGCAGTACTTC
CDR3aa: CASSDGTSGAHEQYF

abundance: few
d_gene: NA
j_gene: TRBJ2-7
v_gene: TRBV27
CDR3nt: TGTGCCAGCAGTTTAAGAGGGAATTGGAACGAGCAGTACTTC
CDR3aa: CASSLRGNWNEQYF

abundance: NA
d_gene: TRBD1
j_gene: TRBJ2-3
v_gene: TRBV7-9
CDR3nt: TGTGCCAGCAGCTTGGGGACAGACACAGATACGCAGTATTTT
CDR3aa: CASSLGTDTDTQYF

abundance: few
d_gene: NA
j_gene: TRBJ2-7
v_gene: TRBV28
CDR3nt: TGTGCCAGCGATAAGACGGACACCTACGAGCAGTACTTC
CDR3aa: CASDKTDTYEQYF

abundance: few
d_gene: TRBD2
j_gene: TRBJ2-7
v_gene: TRBV10-3
CDR3nt: TGTGCCATCACGGGCACTAGCGGCTCCTACGAGCAGTACTTC
CDR3aa: CAITGTSGSYEQYF

abundance: NA
d_gene: NA
j_gene: TRBJ2-6
v_gene: TRBV19
CDR3nt: TGTGCCAGTAGTAGTGGAGCCGGGGTCGGGGCCAACGTCCTGACTTTC
CDR3aa: CASSSGAGVGANVLTF

abundance: few
d_gene: NA
j_gene: TRBJ1-4
v_gene: TRBV5-1
CDR3nt: TGCGCCAGCCGGGGGGTGACGGCAACTAATGAAAAACTGTTTTTT
CDR3aa: CASRGVTATNEKLFF

abundance: NA
d_gene: NA
j_gene: TRBJ1-1
v_gene: TRBV7-8
CDR3nt: TGTGCCAGCAGCTTAGATTTTAATGAAGCTTTCTTT
CDR3aa: CASSLDFNEAFF

abundance: few
d_gene: NA
j_gene: TRBJ1-1
v_gene: TRBV6-6
CDR3nt: TGTGCCAGCAGTCCCGGGGGGGGTCGGGAGAACACTGAAGCTTTCTTT
CDR3aa: CASSPGGGRENTEAFF

abundance: few
d_gene: TRBD1
j_gene: TRBJ2-1
v_gene: TRBV10-1
CDR3nt: TGCGCCAGCAGTGTCCACAGGGGGCTGAGGAATGAGCAGTTCTTC
CDR3aa: CASSVHRGLRNEQFF

abundance: NA
d_gene: TRBD2
j_gene: TRBJ2-1
v_gene: TRBV7-8
CDR3nt: TGTGCCAGCAGCTTGCTAGCTAGCGGGACAATCTCCTACAATGAGCAGTTCTTC
CDR3aa: CASSLLASGTISYNEQFF

abundance: few
d_gene: TRBD2
j_gene: TRBJ2-1
v_gene: TRBV5-4
CDR3nt: TGTGCCAGCAGCATGCCCGGGACTAGCGGCAACAATGAGCAGTTCTTC
CDR3aa: CASSMPGTSGNNEQFF

abundance: few
d_gene: TRBD1
j_gene: TRBJ2-7
v_gene: TRBV28
CDR3nt: TGTGCCAGCAGTCCGGGACAGGTCTTGTTCGAGCAGTACTTC
CDR3aa: CASSPGQVLFEQYF

abundance: once
d_gene: TRBD2
j_gene: TRBJ2-4
v_gene: TRBV4-1
CDR3nt: TGCGCCAGCCTTCATAGTGCGGGGGTTCAGTACTTC
CDR3aa: CASLHSAGVQYF

abundance: few
d_gene: NA
j_gene: TRBJ1-6
v_gene: TRBV6-5
CDR3nt: TGTGCCAGCACCAAAGGGGGCTCCTATAATTCACCCCTCCACTTT
CDR3aa: CASTKGGSYNSPLHF

abundance: NA
d_gene: TRBD2
j_gene: TRBJ2-5
v_gene: TRBV28
CDR3nt: TGTGCCAGCAGTCTGGGGGGGGAGGAGACCCAGTACTTC
CDR3aa: CASSLGGEETQYF

abundance: NA
d_gene: TRBD2
j_gene: TRBJ2-5
v_gene: TRBV5-1
CDR3nt: TGCGCCAGCAGCTTGGGCTCTAGCGGCGATCAGTACTTC
CDR3aa: CASSLGSSGDQYF

abundance: NA
d_gene: NA
j_gene: TRBJ2-3
v_gene: TRBV9
CDR3nt: TGTGCCAGCAGCGTAGGCGGAGGGGGCCACCCCCCATCCCCCCATAGCACAGATACGCAGTATTTT
CDR3aa: CASSVGGGGHPPSPHSTDTQYF

abundance: NA
d_gene: TRBD2
j_gene: TRBJ2-2
v_gene: TRBV11-2
CDR3nt: TGTGCCAGCAGCTTATTAGCGGGAGAGGCGGGGGCCGGGGAGCTGTTTTTT
CDR3aa: CASSLLAGEAGAGELFF

abundance: few
d_gene: NA
j_gene: TRBJ2-7
v_gene: TRBV7-2
CDR3nt: TGTGCCAGCAGCGCGACAGTCTACGAGCAGTACTTC
CDR3aa: CASSATVYEQYF

abundance: NA
d_gene: NA
j_gene: TRBJ1-1
v_gene: TRBV7-9
CDR3nt: TGTGCCAGCAGCTCGGGGGTGAACACTGAAGCTTTCTTT
CDR3aa: CASSSGVNTEAFF

abundance: NA
d_gene: TRBD2
j_gene: TRBJ2-1
v_gene: TRBV7-9
CDR3nt: TGTGCCAGCAGCCGTAGCGGGGACCAGTTCTTC
CDR3aa: CASSRSGDQFF

abundance: few
d_gene: NA
j_gene: TRBJ1-4
v_gene: TRBV30
CDR3nt: TGTGCCTGGAATTCCCAAGGACAGCCTAATGAAAAACTGTTTTTT
CDR3aa: CAWNSQGQPNEKLFF

abundance: many
d_gene: NA
j_gene: TRBJ1-1
v_gene: TRBV6-4
CDR3nt: TGTGCCAGCAGTGACGCGGCTACAGGGAAGAAAGCTTTCTTT
CDR3aa: CASSDAATGKKAFF

abundance: few
d_gene: NA
j_gene: TRBJ2-5
v_gene: TRBV15
CDR3nt: TGTGCCACCAGCAGATCTCGACTAGTTCAAGAGACCCAGTACTTC
CDR3aa: CATSRSRLVQETQYF

abundance: few
d_gene: TRBD2
j_gene: TRBJ2-1
v_gene: TRBV4-1
CDR3nt: TGCGCCAGCACCCAGGGACTAGCGGGCGGCAATGAGCAGTTCTTC
CDR3aa: CASTQGLAGGNEQFF

abundance: NA
d_gene: TRBD2
j_gene: TRBJ2-1
v_gene: TRBV29-1
CDR3nt: TGCAGCGTTGAAGATGAGGGACTAGCGGCCAACAATGAGCAGTTCTTC
CDR3aa: CSVEDEGLAANNEQFF

abundance: few
d_gene: TRBD1
j_gene: TRBJ1-1
v_gene: TRBV2
CDR3nt: TGTGCCAGCAGGCCCAGACAGGGGCTGAACACTGAAGCTTTCTTT
CDR3aa: CASRPRQGLNTEAFF

abundance: NA
d_gene: TRBD2
j_gene: TRBJ2-1
v_gene: TRBV28
CDR3nt: TGTGCCAGCGCCGGCGGGAGAGTGGTAAATGAGCAGTTCTTC
CDR3aa: CASAGGRVVNEQFF

abundance: few
d_gene: NA
j_gene: TRBJ1-5
v_gene: TRBV28
CDR3nt: TGTGCCAGTGGGCCCGTCGAGAATCAGCCCCAGCATTTT
CDR3aa: CASGPVENQPQHF

abundance: NA
d_gene: TRBD2
j_gene: TRBJ2-7
v_gene: TRBV5-1
CDR3nt: TGCGCCAGCAGCTTGTTAGCGGGAGGCTTCTACGAGCAGTACTTC
CDR3aa: CASSLLAGGFYEQYF

abundance: few
d_gene: NA
j_gene: TRBJ2-7
v_gene: TRBV2
CDR3nt: TGTGCCAGCTCGGGACAACACTACGAGCAGTACTTC
CDR3aa: CASSGQHYEQYF

abundance: few
d_gene: NA
j_gene: TRBJ2-3
v_gene: TRBV6-5
CDR3nt: TGTGCCAGCACCTCCAGGGGACAATACGGGGATACGCAGTATTTT
CDR3aa: CASTSRGQYGDTQYF

abundance: few
d_gene: TRBD2
j_gene: TRBJ2-7
v_gene: TRBV6-5
CDR3nt: TGTGCCAGCAGTTACTCGAGCGGGGGAGTCGAGCAGTACTTC
CDR3aa: CASSYSSGGVEQYF

abundance: NA
d_gene: NA
j_gene: TRBJ1-2
v_gene: TRBV21-1
CDR3nt: TGTGCCAGCAGCAAAGGTCTCCCTTATGGCTACACCTTC
CDR3aa: CASSKGLPYGYTF